This T cell receptor (beta chain) was sequenced for a study of control samples from healthy donors and cancer patients. Profiling relied on immunoSEQ multiplex PCR, and the TCRdb table lists in-frame clones only, not all of them. The data hold roughly 100,000 clones, with around 89% observed a single time. The TCR originated in a man aged 55 to 70 with lung cancer. Source material: PBMCs.

CDR3 in amino acids: CASSFAYEQYF. CDR3 nucleotide sequence: TGTGCCAGCAGTTTCGCCTACGAGCAGTACTTC. V gene TRBV6-2 or TRBV6-3 combines with J gene TRBJ2-7; the D is unclear. Trimming shortened V by 4 bases and J by 2 bases, and 3 bases separated the two germline ends. The CDR3 runs 11 residues. Germline lookup yields CDR1 MNHEY and CDR2 SVGEGT.